This TCR beta chain was found in a study of cytomegalovirus exposure and HLA in healthy donors. The PCR employed 60 Vbeta primers together with 13 Jbeta primers. Libraries were prepared by immunoSEQ multiplex PCR; TCRdb keeps only in-frame clonotypes and omits some of them. The table lists about 150,000 clones, about 83% of them singletons. The sequenced sample was PBMCs. This TCR derives from a girl between 10 and 17 years old in good health and CMV-seropositive.

The CDR3 region has the DNA TGTGCCAGCAGCTTATCCGGACAAACGCCGAGGTCGCCCCAGCATTTT. It codes for CASSLSGQTPRSPQHF. The gene calls are TRBV7-6 and TRBJ1-5, with a weak D call TRBD1 (5 bases). This CDR3 spans 16 amino acids. V was clipped by 2 bases and J by 9 bases, with 20 bases between them. The germline V gene encodes CDR1 SGHVS and CDR2 FNYEAQ.